The T cell receptor (beta chain) described here comes from a study of T cell changes during pregnancy in multiple sclerosis. CDR3 length: 14 residues. Trimming pared 2 bases from V and 4 bases from J, leaving 11 bases between. The germline V gene encodes CDR1 MNHEY and CDR2 SVGAGI. Sequenced by immunoSEQ multiplex PCR; TCRdb stores in-frame clones only, minus some. Of some 57,000 clones listed, about 90% are singletons. This receptor was taken from a female donor in good health, enrolled as a control in a pregnancy study. The rearrangement uses TRBV6-5 and TRBJ2-5; TRBD1 might be the D (5 bases). This specimen was CD4+ T cells from peripheral blood mononuclear cells, taken after pregnancy. DNA for the CDR3: TGTGCCAGCAGTTACAGTCAGGGCGTAGAGACCCAGTACTTC. It is translated as CASSYSQGVETQYF.